The TCR beta chain described here comes from a study of spatial heterogeneity in lung cancer (dated by TCRdb to the late 2010s). For context, the study as a whole: More beta-chain than alpha-chain transcripts were consistently detected, likely reflecting higher beta-chain transcript abundance. In the raw uncorrected reads, each unique combination of TCR and UMI appeared more than ten times on average. Nonsynonymous mutation counts, determined by whole-exome sequencing of tumor tissue, were related to TCR repertoire features. Both alpha and beta chains were TCR-sequenced in samples taken at surgery, namely 220 tumor regions, approximately 63 matched nontumor lung samples and just over 55 PBMC samples. TCR alpha and beta repertoires were quantitatively compared across multiple tumor regions, matched nontumor lung and blood in non-small cell lung cancer.

Findings and caveats that apply to the study as a whole: Ubiquitous expanded tumor TCRs were detected in blood more often at tumor resection than at routine follow-up. Additional single-cell paired TCR alpha and beta sequencing was considered necessary to confirm, at a functional level, the hypothesis that regional TCRs recognize regional mutations.

The CDR3 spans 15 residues, from the cysteine through the phenylalanine. The sequence is cut down to CDR3 DNA, 45 bases in frame from base 1. Deletion took 1 base off V and 4 bases off J, with a span of 10 bases between the germline ends. Receptor libraries were prepared by 5' RACE. These reads were obtained on a NextSeq 500. To allow correction of PCR and sequencing errors, the TCR library protocol tagged every TCR cDNA molecule with a unique molecular identifier. Turning to the authors' computational methods: TCR identification, UMI-based error correction and CDR3 extraction were all carried out with Decombinator tools. TCRs above a frequency of 2 per 1,000, corresponding to the top 1% of the tumor frequency distribution, were defined as expanded. Rényi diversity was computed with the R vegan package after subsampling each repertoire 100 times to 5,000 TCRs. CDR3 similarity networks were constructed using string-kernel similarity of amino acid triplets, with links drawn between CDR3s whose pairwise similarity was above 0.82. TCRdb trimmed public reads at Q25 via fastp, called clones via MiXCR and kept in-frame beta chains. One record per CDR3 amino acid sequence lists the most common genes and DNA. It is TCRdb's table, rather than the study itself, that gives the V and J calls and clone size. Here the sample has over 50,000 distinct CDR3 sequences; about 5.9% occur a single time. The top ten constitute roughly 15% of the sample.

This clonotype has ten or more counts. The antigen this receptor binds is unknown. Per-base quality was not reported, and no clone a single base away is much larger than it. The time point label corresponds to: sample taken at primary tumor resection. The donors were 60 to 80 patients from the lung TRACERx cohort who had early-stage, untreated non-small cell lung cancer. Without any cell sorting, TCR sequencing was performed on whole RNA extracted either from tumor and nontumor lung tissue or from cryopreserved PBMC samples. Only patients for whom sufficient RNA was available from at least two tumor regions were selected for TCR sequencing.

This TCR was sampled from a female donor with early-stage non-small cell lung cancer. The specimen comprised PBMCs, sampled at surgery. The chain links TRBV12-3 or TRBV12-4 with TRBJ2-2, with no D gene named confidently. The nucleotide sequence reads TGTGCCAGCAGTTTAGGTCGAGGCCCCACCGGGGAGCTGTTTTTT. This codes for CASSLGRGPTGELFF.